The rows below give T cell receptor beta chains drawn from one sample of a study of tumor and adjacent non-tumor tissue in lung cancer. One entry per CDR3 protein results from TCRdb running MiXCR on the multiplex PCR reads. This table has about 75,000 distinct CDR3 sequences, 77% appearing once. Sequencing was done on a sample of lung tumor tissue. These receptors were taken from a woman aged 45-65 years with non-small cell lung cancer. CDR3s include the opening cysteine and the closing phenylalanine or tryptophan. A D gene is named only where the DNA matches it firmly. Not all rows give a size; the values are once, few, many and, for expanded clones, a class.

TRBV6-1	TRBJ2-5	NA	TRBD1	TGTGCCAGCAGTGAAACCGTGGGACAGGGAAGAGAGACCCATTTCTTC	CASSETVGQGRETHFF
TRBV5-1	TRBJ2-5	NA	TRBD2	TGCGCCAGCAGTTTGTCAGCGGGAGGTTCGGAGACCCTGTACTTC	CASSLSAGGSETLYF
TRBV5-6	TRBJ2-1	NA	NA	TGTATCAGCAGCTCGACATACGACGAGCAGTTCTTC	CISSSTYDEQFF
TRBV6-1	TRBJ2-3	NA	TRBD2	TGTGTCAGCAGTGAGACCTTAGCGGGAGGCTGCGATACGCAGTATTTT	CVSSETLAGGCDTQYF
TRBV28	TRBJ2-2	many	TRBD2	TGTGCCAGCAGTTCGACTAGCGGGTTGAACACCGGGGAGCTGTTTTTT	CASSSTSGLNTGELFF
TRBV28	TRBJ2-1	NA	NA	TGTGCCAGCAGGTGGGGGCCTTTCTTAACCCACAATGAGCAGTTCTTC	CASRWGPFLTHNEQFF
TRBV28	TRBJ1-5	NA	NA	TGTGCCAGCAGTCGCCCCAGTGTTCAGCCCCAGCGTTTT	CASSRPSVQPQRF
TRBV6-6	TRBJ2-7	NA	NA	TGTGCCAGCAGCAGTGAGGGAGGCGGGTACGAGCAGTATTTC	CASSSEGGGYEQYF
TRBV10-3	TRBJ2-1	NA	TRBD2	TGTGCCATCAGTTCACGGGAGGATGAGCAGTTCTTC	CAISSREDEQFF
TRBV29-1	TRBJ1-1	few	NA	TGCAACGTTGGGGACGGGGGTCCTGGGCACACTGAAGCTTTCTTT	CNVGDGGPGHTEAFF
TRBV11-1	TRBJ2-2	NA	NA	TGTGCCAGCAGTTTCGGAGCGTGGGCTCAGTTGAACACCGGAGATCTGTTTTTT	CASSFGAWAQLNTGDLFF
TRBV10-1	TRBJ2-2	NA	NA	TGCGCTAGCACCGAGACCTTAAACACCGTGGAGCTGTTTTTT	CASTETLNTVELFF
TRBV11-2	TRBJ2-7	NA	TRBD1	TGTGCCAGCCGCTTAGGTAGGGACAGCTACGAGCTGTACTTC	CASRLGRDSYELYF
TRBV5-1	TRBJ2-3	NA	TRBD1	TGCGCCAGCTCCCTCGAATCGGGACAGGGTGCAGATACGCAGTATTTT	CASSLESGQGADTQYF
TRBV24-1	TRBJ2-5	many	TRBD1	TGTGCCACCAGTGGTTCCGGGACAGGGCCCCAAGAGACCCAGTACTTC	CATSGSGTGPQETQYF
TRBV12-3/TRBV12-4	TRBJ2-5	NA	NA	TGTGTCAGCAGTTTAGGGCCCCAACGGGGATACCAAGAGACCCAGTACTTC	CVSSLGPQRGYQETQYF
TRBV4-1	TRBJ2-1	NA	TRBD2	TGCGCCAGCAGCCAACCACAGGGACTAGCGGGCAATAAGCAGTTCTTC	CASSQPQGLAGNKQFF
TRBV24-1	TRBJ2-2	NA	NA	TGTGCCACCAGTGATTTGCCCCCTGCGAATACCGGGAAGCTGTTTTTT	CATSDLPPANTGKLFF
TRBV10-1	TRBJ2-1	NA	TRBD2	TGCGCTAGCGGCGAGTCCCGACTAGCGGGAGGTGGTGAGCAGTTCTTC	CASGESRLAGGGEQFF
TRBV7-2	TRBJ1-2	many	NA	TGTGCCAGCAGCGTCCCCCACTTCGGCTACACCTTC	CASSVPHFGYTF
TRBV11-3	TRBJ1-1	medium-sized	NA	TGTGCCAGCAGCTCCCACTTGAACACTGAAGCTTTCTTT	CASSSHLNTEAFF
TRBV7-9	TRBJ2-2	once	TRBD2	TGTGTCAGCAGCTCCTCACTAGCGGGATATCACGGGGAGCTGTTTTTT	CVSSSSLAGYHGELFF
TRBV4-2	TRBJ1-4	NA	TRBD1	TGTGCCAACAGTCAGCGACAGGGTGAAAAACTGTTTTTT	CANSQRQGEKLFF
TRBV6-1	TRBJ2-3	NA	TRBD2	TGTGCCAGCAGTGAGAGTCTAGCGGGTAGCACAGATGCGCAATATTTT	CASSESLAGSTDAQYF